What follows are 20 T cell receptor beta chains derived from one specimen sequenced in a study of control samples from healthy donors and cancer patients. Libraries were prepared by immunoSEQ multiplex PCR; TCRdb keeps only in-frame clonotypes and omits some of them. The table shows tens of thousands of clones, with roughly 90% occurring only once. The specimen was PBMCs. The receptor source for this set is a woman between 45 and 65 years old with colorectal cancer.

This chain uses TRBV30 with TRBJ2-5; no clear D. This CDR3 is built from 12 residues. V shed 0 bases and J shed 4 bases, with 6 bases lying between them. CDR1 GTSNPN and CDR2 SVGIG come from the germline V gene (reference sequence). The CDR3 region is CAWSVWGETQYF. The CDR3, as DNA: TGTGCCTGGAGTGTTTGGGGAGAGACCCAGTACTTC. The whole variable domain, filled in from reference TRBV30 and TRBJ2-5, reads SQTIHQWPATLVQPVGSPLSLECTVEGTSNPNLYWYRQAAGRGLQLLFYSVGIGQISSEVPQNLSASRPQDRQFILSSKKLLLSDSGFYLCAWSVWGETQYFGPGTRLLVL.

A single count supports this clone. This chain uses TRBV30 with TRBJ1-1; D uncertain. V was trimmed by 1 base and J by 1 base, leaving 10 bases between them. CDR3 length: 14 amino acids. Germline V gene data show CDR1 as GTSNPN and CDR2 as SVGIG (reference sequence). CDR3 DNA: TGTGCCTGGAGTGATGGGCGGAAGAACACTGAAGCTTTCTTT. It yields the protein CAWSDGRKNTEAFF.

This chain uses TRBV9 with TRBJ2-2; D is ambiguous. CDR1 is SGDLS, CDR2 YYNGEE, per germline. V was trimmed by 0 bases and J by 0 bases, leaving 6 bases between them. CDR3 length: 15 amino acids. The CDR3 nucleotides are TGTGCCAGCAGCGTAGACCCGGCGAACACCGGGGAGCTGTTTTTT. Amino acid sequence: CASSVDPANTGELFF.

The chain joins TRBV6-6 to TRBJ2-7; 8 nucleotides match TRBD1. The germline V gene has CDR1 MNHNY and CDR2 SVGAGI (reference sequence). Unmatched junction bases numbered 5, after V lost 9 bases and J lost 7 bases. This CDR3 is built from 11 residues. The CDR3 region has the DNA TGTGCCAGTGGACAGGGATGGGAGCAGTACGTC. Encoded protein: CASGQGWEQYV.

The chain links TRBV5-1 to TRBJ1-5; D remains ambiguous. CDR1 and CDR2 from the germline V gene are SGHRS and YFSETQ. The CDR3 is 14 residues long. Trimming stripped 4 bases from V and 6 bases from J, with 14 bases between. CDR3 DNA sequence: TGCGCCAGCAGCCCGAGCGGTGAGCGTCAGCCCCAGCATTTT. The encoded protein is CASSPSGERQPQHF.

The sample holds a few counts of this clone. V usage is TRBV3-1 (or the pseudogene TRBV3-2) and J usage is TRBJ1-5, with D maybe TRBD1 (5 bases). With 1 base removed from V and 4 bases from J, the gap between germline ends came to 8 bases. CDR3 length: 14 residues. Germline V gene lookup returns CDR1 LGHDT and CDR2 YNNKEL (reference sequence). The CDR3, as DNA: TGTGCCAGCAGCCAAGGGGGCCGGAATCAGCCCCAGCATTTT. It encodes CASSQGGRNQPQHF.

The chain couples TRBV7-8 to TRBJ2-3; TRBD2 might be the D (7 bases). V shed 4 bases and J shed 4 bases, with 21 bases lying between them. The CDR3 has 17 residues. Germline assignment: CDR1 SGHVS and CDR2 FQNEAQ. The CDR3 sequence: CASSSLGGGGRADTQYF. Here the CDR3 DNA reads TGTGCCAGCAGCTCTCTAGGGGGGGGTGGCCGGGCAGATACGCAGTATTTT.

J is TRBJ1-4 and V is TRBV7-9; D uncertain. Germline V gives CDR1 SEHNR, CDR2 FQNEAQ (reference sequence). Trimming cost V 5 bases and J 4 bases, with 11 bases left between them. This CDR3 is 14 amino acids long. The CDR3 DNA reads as TGTGCCAGCAGCAAAGCACAGATTAATGAAAAACTGTTTTTT. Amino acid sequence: CASSKAQINEKLFF. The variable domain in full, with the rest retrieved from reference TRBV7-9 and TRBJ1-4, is DTGVSQNPRHKITKRGQNVTFRCDPISEHNRLYWYRQTLGQGPEFLTYFQNEAQLEKSRLLSDRFSAERPKGSFSTLEIQRTEQGDSAMYLCASSKAQINEKLFFGSGTQLSVL.

The CDR3 loop is CASSPLALTGELFF. CDR3 sequence (DNA): TGTGCCAGCTCACCATTGGCTTTGACCGGGGAGCTGTTTTTT. The gene calls are TRBV18 and TRBJ2-2; D not certain. Germline V gene data show CDR1 as KGHSH and CDR2 as LQKENI. The CDR3 contains 14 residues. V shed 2 bases and J shed 5 bases, with 9 bases lying between them. Looking up the rest from reference TRBV18 and TRBJ2-2 gives the full variable domain: NAGVMQNPRHLVRRRGQEARLRCSPMKGHSHVYWYRQLPEEGLKFMVYLQKENIIDESGMPKERFSAEFPKEGPSILRIQQVVRGDSAAYFCASSPLALTGELFFGEGSRLTVL.

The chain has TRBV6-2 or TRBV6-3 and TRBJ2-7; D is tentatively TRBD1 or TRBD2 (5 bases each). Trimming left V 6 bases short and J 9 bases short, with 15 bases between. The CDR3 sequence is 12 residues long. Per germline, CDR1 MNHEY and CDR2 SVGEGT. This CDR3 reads CASSRTPGVQYV. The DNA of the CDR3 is TGTGCCAGCAGCCGGACACCCGGGGTGCAGTACGTC.

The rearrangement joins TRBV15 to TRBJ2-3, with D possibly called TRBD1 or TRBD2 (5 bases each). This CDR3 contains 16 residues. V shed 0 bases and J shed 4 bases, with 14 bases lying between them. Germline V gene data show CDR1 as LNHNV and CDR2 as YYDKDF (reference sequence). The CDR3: CATSREPRVGADTQYF. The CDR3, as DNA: TGTGCCACCAGCAGAGAACCGAGGGTGGGGGCAGATACGCAGTATTTT. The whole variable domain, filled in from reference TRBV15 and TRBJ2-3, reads DAMVIQNPRYQVTQFGKPVTLSCSQTLNHNVMYWYQQKSSQAPKLLFHYYDKDFNNEADTPDNFQSRRPNTSFCFLDIRSPGLGDTAMYLCATSREPRVGADTQYFGPGTRLTVL.

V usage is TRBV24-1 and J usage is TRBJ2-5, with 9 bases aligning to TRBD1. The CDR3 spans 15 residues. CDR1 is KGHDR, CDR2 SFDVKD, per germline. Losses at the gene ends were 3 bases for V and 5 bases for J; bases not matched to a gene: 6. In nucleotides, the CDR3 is TGTGCCACCAGTGATCCGGGACAGGGAGGGGAGACCCAGTACTTC. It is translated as CATSDPGQGGETQYF.

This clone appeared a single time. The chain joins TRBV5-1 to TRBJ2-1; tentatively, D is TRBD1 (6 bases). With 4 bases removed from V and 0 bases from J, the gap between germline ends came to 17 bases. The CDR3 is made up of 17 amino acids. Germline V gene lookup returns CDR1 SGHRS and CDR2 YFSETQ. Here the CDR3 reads CASSVGWDTSSYNEQFF. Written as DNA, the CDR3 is TGCGCCAGCAGCGTTGGTTGGGACACTAGCTCCTACAATGAGCAGTTCTTC.

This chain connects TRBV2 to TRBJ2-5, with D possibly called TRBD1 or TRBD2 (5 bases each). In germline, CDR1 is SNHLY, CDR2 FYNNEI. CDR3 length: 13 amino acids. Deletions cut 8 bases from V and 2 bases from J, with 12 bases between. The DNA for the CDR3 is TGTGCCAGCCGAGGGACGCTTCAAGAGACCCAGTACTTC. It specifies CASRGTLQETQYF.

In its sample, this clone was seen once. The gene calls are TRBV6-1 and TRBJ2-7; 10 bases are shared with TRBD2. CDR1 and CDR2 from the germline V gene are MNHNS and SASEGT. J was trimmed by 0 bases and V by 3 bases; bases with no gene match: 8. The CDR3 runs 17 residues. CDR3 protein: CASSEGLAGGLSYEQYV. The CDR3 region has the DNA TGTGCCAGCAGTGAGGGATTAGCGGGGGGCCTCTCCTACGAGCAGTACGTC.

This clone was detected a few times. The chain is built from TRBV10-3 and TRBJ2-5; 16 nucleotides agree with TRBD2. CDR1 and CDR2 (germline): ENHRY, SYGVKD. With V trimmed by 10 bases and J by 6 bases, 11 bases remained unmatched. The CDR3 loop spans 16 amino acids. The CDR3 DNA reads TGTGCCACCGCTGGGGGGACTAGCGGGGGGGAACAGACCCAGTACTTC. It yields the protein CATAGGTSGGEQTQYF.

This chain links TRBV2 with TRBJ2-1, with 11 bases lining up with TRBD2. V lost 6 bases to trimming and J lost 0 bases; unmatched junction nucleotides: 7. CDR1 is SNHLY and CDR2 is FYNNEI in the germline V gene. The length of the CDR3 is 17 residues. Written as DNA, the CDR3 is TGTGCCAGCAGCCTACTGACTAGCGGGACCTCCTACAATGAGCAGTTCTTC. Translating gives CASSLLTSGTSYNEQFF.

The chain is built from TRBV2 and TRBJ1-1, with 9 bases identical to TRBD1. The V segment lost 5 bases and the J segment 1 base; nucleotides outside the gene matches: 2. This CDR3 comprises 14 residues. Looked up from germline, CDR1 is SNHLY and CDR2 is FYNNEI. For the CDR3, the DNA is TGTGCCAGCAGTCAACAGGGGGCGAACACTGAAGCTTTCTTT. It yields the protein CASSQQGANTEAFF.

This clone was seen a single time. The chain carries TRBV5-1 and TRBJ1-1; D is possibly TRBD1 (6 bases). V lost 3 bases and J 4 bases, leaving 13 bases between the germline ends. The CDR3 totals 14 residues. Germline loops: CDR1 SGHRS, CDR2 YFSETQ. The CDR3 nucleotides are TGCGCCAGCAGCTCGGCCGGGGGCGGCACTGAAGCTTTCTTT. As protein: CASSSAGGGTEAFF.

The CDR3 loop is CASFSRLAGSIDTQYF. The CDR3 region has the DNA TGTGCCAGCTTCTCCAGACTAGCGGGGTCAATAGATACGCAGTATTTT. The chain carries TRBV2 and TRBJ2-3, with 11 bases fitting TRBD2. Germline loops: CDR1 SNHLY, CDR2 FYNNEI. This CDR3 is built from 16 residues. V gave up 8 bases and J gave up 5 bases; unmatched junction bases: 12.